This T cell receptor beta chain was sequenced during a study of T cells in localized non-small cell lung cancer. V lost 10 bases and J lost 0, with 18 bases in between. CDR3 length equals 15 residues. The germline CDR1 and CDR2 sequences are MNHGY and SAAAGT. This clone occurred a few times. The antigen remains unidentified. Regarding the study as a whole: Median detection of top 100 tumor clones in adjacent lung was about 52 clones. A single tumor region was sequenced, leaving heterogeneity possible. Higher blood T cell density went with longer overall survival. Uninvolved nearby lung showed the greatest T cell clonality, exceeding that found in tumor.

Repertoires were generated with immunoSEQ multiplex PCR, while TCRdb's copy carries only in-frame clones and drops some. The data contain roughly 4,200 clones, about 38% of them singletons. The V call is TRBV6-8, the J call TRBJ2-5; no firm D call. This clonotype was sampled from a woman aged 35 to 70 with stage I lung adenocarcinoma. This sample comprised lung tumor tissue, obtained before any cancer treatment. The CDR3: CAISRHREDQETQYF. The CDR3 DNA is TGTGCCATCAGCCGCCATCGCGAGGACCAAGAGACCCAGTACTTC.